The clone carrying this T cell receptor beta chain was seen a handful of times. Sequenced by immunoSEQ multiplex PCR; TCRdb stores in-frame clones only, minus some. The repertoire holds about 420,000 clones, with about 90% as singletons. The entry originates in a study of blood T cell repertoires in COVID-19. V lost 4 bases to trimming and J lost 4 bases, with 8 bases between them. The CDR3 runs to 12 residues. Looked up from germline, CDR1 is MGHRA and CDR2 is YSYEKL. This TCR came from a young man with COVID-19, enrolled during active disease. Material for sequencing was peripheral blood. The chain links TRBV4-1 to TRBJ2-7; tentative D call: TRBD2 (5 bases). CDR3 loop: CASSPTGYEQYF. DNA for the CDR3: TGCGCCAGCAGCCCCACGGGGTACGAGCAGTACTTC.